This TCR beta chain was profiled in a study of shared T cell receptors in the human thymus. From germline, CDR1 is MDHEN and CDR2 SYDVKM. V lost 3 bases, J lost 6 bases, and 19 bases stayed unmatched. The CDR3 extends over 18 amino acids. Clones were read by immunoSEQ multiplex PCR, and TCRdb kept only the in-frame ones, dropping some. The table lists roughly 700,000 clones, 88% of them singletons. The sample also formed part of further work on human thymus T cells. Per that paper: Surgeons resected thymus tissue during corrective heart surgery. Seemingly biased V and J gene usage marked thymic and blood repertoires.

This sequence originates from a boy under three years old with a congenital heart defect. Source material: thymocytes. The rearrangement joins TRBV28 to TRBJ2-5; 7 bases match TRBD2. The CDR3 here is CASSFHPPLAPKQKTQYF. CDR3 DNA sequence: TGTGCCAGCAGTTTCCATCCCCCACTAGCGCCCAAGCAAAAGACCCAGTACTTC.